These 27 T cell receptor beta chains share one sample of origin, sequenced in a study of blood T cell repertoires in COVID-19. Sequenced by immunoSEQ multiplex PCR; TCRdb stores in-frame clones only, minus some. The sample lists about 260,000 clones; about 91% were seen once. The sequencing sample was made of PBMCs or T cells enriched from blood (not recorded which). The receptors were sampled from a woman between 35 and 50 years old with acute COVID-19.

The rearrangement uses TRBV24-1 and TRBJ1-1; a possible D gene is TRBD1 (5 bases). Trimming left V 5 bases short and J 1 base short, with 10 bases between. Germline CDR1 KGHDR, CDR2 SFDVKD. The CDR3 is made up of 14 amino acids. CDR3 amino acids: CATSAAGQNTEAFF. The CDR3 DNA sequence: TGTGCCACCAGTGCGGCAGGGCAGAACACTGAAGCTTTCTTT.

The table lists this clone with a count of one. CDR3 coding DNA: TGCGCCAGCAGCTTGGACAGGGGAACTGGAAACACCATATATTTT. As protein: CASSLDRGTGNTIYF. The V call is TRBV5-1, the J call TRBJ1-3, with 7 bases aligning to TRBD1. The germline gives CDR1 SGHRS, CDR2 YFSETQ. V was clipped by 0 bases and J by 2 bases; unmatched bases: 2. The CDR3 covers 15 residues.

This clone was detected only once. The chain carries TRBV5-5 and TRBJ1-5; no firm D call. From germline, CDR1 is SGHKS and CDR2 YYEKEE (reference sequence). This CDR3 spans 15 amino acids. Trimming stripped 0 bases from V and 3 bases from J, with 10 bases between. The CDR3 region is CASSLVGRYNQPQHF. The CDR3 DNA is TGTGCCAGCAGCTTGGTCGGTAGATACAATCAGCCCCAGCATTTT.

This sequence joins TRBV23-1 and TRBJ1-3; D is uncertain. TRBV23-1 is annotated as an ORF whose role is uncertain. The CDR3 contains 16 residues. V was clipped by 9 bases and J by 1 base, with 19 bases between them. This CDR3 reads CARGTYNGSSGNTIYF. The CDR3 nucleotides are TGCGCCAGGGGCACCTACAACGGGAGTTCTGGAAACACCATATATTTT.

The chain has TRBV2 and TRBJ1-2; D unclear. Per germline, CDR1 SNHLY and CDR2 FYNNEI. The CDR3 totals 13 residues. V was shortened by 7 bases and J by 6 bases, with 15 bases between the two germline ends. The CDR3 here is CASTFLGRDGYTF. Here the CDR3 DNA reads TGTGCCAGCACCTTTTTGGGGAGGGATGGCTACACCTTC. Combining the CDR3 with reference TRBV2 and TRBJ1-2 gives the whole variable domain EPEVTQTPSHQVTQMGQEVILRCVPISNHLYFYWYRQILGQKVEFLVSFYNNEISEKSEIFDDQFSVERPDGSNFTLKIRSTKLEDSAMYFCASTFLGRDGYTFGSGTRLTVV.

This clone was observed once. J is TRBJ1-1 and V is TRBV28; no clear D gene. V was trimmed by 7 bases and J by 0 bases, leaving 18 bases between them. The CDR3 covers 16 residues. Looked up from germline, CDR1 is MDHEN and CDR2 is SYDVKM. Here the CDR3 reads CASTESGVPVNTEAFF. The CDR3 coding sequence is TGTGCCAGCACCGAAAGCGGGGTTCCGGTGAACACTGAAGCTTTCTTT.

The chain has TRBV7-9 and TRBJ1-1; D gene uncertain. V lost 5 bases and J 0 bases, leaving 19 bases between the germline ends. This CDR3 has 17 amino acids. Germline values: CDR1 SEHNR, CDR2 FQNEAQ (reference sequence). DNA for the CDR3: TGTGCCAGCAGCCCCTTTCCGCCAGGCCACTTGAACACTGAAGCTTTCTTT. This translates into CASSPFPPGHLNTEAFF.

This chain connects TRBV27 to TRBJ2-1, with 9 bases lining up with TRBD2. The CDR3 runs to 15 residues. CDR1 MNHEY and CDR2 SMNVEV come from the germline V gene (reference sequence). V lost 3 bases and J lost 3; bases outside the gene matches: 3. CDR3: CASSFSGRLYNEQFF. The CDR3 DNA follows: TGTGCCAGCAGTTTTAGCGGGAGACTCTACAATGAGCAGTTCTTC.

The V gene is TRBV13, the J gene TRBJ1-6; the match to TRBD1 covers 7 bases. Losses at the gene ends were 5 bases for V and 8 bases for J; bases not matched to a gene: 6. Germline V CDR1 and CDR2: PRHDT, FYEKMQ (reference sequence). The CDR3 is made up of 14 amino acids. The DNA for the CDR3 is TGTGCCAGCAGCCTGAGGGGGCAGGATTCACCCCTCCACTTT. It encodes CASSLRGQDSPLHF.

This chain connects TRBV12-3 or TRBV12-4 to TRBJ1-2; a weak D match, TRBD1 (5 bases). This CDR3 comprises 13 residues. The V and J ends lost 6 bases and 3 bases respectively, with 11 bases between them. CDR3 DNA sequence: TGTGCCAGCAGCGTTGCAGGGTACTATGGCTACACCTTC. Protein sequence: CASSVAGYYGYTF.

The V gene is TRBV18, the J gene TRBJ1-3; D gene uncertain. V was clipped by 3 bases and J by 0 bases, with 15 bases between them. The CDR3 sequence is 17 residues long. In germline, CDR1 is KGHSH, CDR2 LQKENI. This CDR3 reads CASSPPWSGSSGNTIYF. CDR3 DNA: TGTGCCAGCTCACCCCCCTGGAGCGGAAGCTCTGGAAACACCATATATTTT.

The V call is TRBV4-1, the J call TRBJ1-2, with TRBD1 identical over 7 bases. The CDR3 length is 15 residues. V lost 1 base, J lost 7 bases, and 9 bases stayed unmatched. Per germline, CDR1 MGHRA and CDR2 YSYEKL. The CDR3 DNA reads as TGCGCCAGCAGCCAAGGTTGGGGACAGATCGGTGGCTACACCTTC. This translates into CASSQGWGQIGGYTF.

The CDR3 loop is CASSSNAGVAGGENEQFF. DNA of the CDR3: TGTGCCAGCAGCTCCAACGCCGGGGTGGCGGGAGGGGAGAATGAGCAGTTCTTC. The chain couples TRBV11-3 to TRBJ2-1; 9 positions agree with TRBD2. The trim removed 4 bases at V and 7 bases at J, leaving 17 bases unmatched. CDR3 length equals 18 residues. The germline gives CDR1 SGHNT, CDR2 YENEEA.

This chain connects TRBV4-3 to TRBJ1-1; D call uncertain. The V and J ends lost 1 base and 5 bases respectively, with 11 bases between them. From germline, CDR1 is LGHNA and CDR2 YSLEER. The CDR3 has 14 amino acids. The CDR3 DNA sequence: TGCGCCAGCAGCCAAGGGACGGAGGGTACTGAAGCTTTCTTT. It specifies CASSQGTEGTEAFF.

This chain links TRBV5-6 with TRBJ1-2; a weak D match, TRBD1 (6 bases). The CDR3 contains 14 residues. In germline, CDR1 is SGHDT, CDR2 YYEEEE. Trimming took 2 bases from V and 4 from J, leaving 12 bases between them. The chain's CDR3 is CASSLRTGFYGYTF. The CDR3 DNA reads TGTGCCAGCAGCTTACGAACAGGGTTCTATGGCTACACCTTC.

The chain combines TRBV11-3 with TRBJ2-7; TRBD2 matches 9 bases. The CDR3 runs to 15 residues. J was trimmed by 0 bases and V by 5 bases; bases with no gene match: 5. The germline V gene encodes CDR1 SGHNT and CDR2 YENEEA. Here the CDR3 DNA reads TGTGCCAGCAGCGCGGCGGGAGGGCCCTCCTACGAGCAGTACGTC. It encodes CASSAAGGPSYEQYV.

The chain recombines TRBV5-8 with TRBJ1-2; TRBD1 matches 8 bases. CDR1 SGHTS and CDR2 YDEGEE come from the germline V gene. The J segment lost 8 bases and the V segment lost 4 bases, leaving 7 bases of the junction unmatched. This CDR3 has 13 residues. CDR3 nucleotides: TGTGCCAGCAGCCGCGACAGGGGCGGCGGCTACACCTTC. Translated, it gives CASSRDRGGGYTF.

The chain couples TRBV27 to TRBJ2-2; 14 bases map to TRBD2. CDR1 and CDR2 (germline): MNHEY, SMNVEV (reference sequence). The CDR3 sequence is 18 residues long. Unmatched junction bases numbered 8, after V lost 3 bases and J lost 5 bases. The chain's CDR3 is CASSFRLAGGPGTGELFF. DNA for the CDR3: TGTGCCAGCAGTTTTCGACTAGCGGGAGGGCCGGGAACCGGGGAGCTGTTTTTT.

J is TRBJ2-7 and V is TRBV6-5; 11 bases align to TRBD2. The V gene's germline CDR1 is MNHEY and CDR2 SVGAGI. The junction had 8 bases not matched to a gene; V was cut back by 4 bases and J by 3 bases. This CDR3 has 16 amino acids. The CDR3 nucleotides read TGTGCCAGCAGTTCCTCCAGACTAGCGGGGAACTACGAGCAGTACGTC. Protein: CASSSSRLAGNYEQYV.

The CDR3 DNA follows: TGTGCCAGTAGTATAGGCGGGACAGGGCCTGGCTACACCTTC. Translation: CASSIGGTGPGYTF. The rearrangement links TRBV19 to TRBJ1-2, with 9 bases lining up with TRBD1. The trim removed 1 base at V and 7 bases at J, leaving 4 bases unmatched. Germline V gives CDR1 LNHDA, CDR2 SQIVND (reference sequence). There are 14 residues in the CDR3.

As to this clone: Other DNA sequences in the same sample also yield this CDR3. V and J are TRBV18 and TRBJ2-3; 10 positions match TRBD2. Per germline, CDR1 KGHSH and CDR2 LQKENI. The CDR3 spans 17 residues. V was pared by 2 bases and J by 1 base, with 6 bases of the junction left unmatched. CDR3 protein: CASSPTLGTSGTDTQYF. The CDR3 DNA is TGTGCCAGCTCACCAACCCTGGGGACTAGCGGCACAGATACGCAGTATTTT. The entire variable domain, with the rest obtained from reference TRBV18 and TRBJ2-3, is as follows: NAGVMQNPRHLVRRRGQEARLRCSPMKGHSHVYWYRQLPEEGLKFMVYLQKENIIDESGMPKERFSAEFPKEGPSILRIQQVVRGDSAAYFCASSPTLGTSGTDTQYFGPGTRLTVL.

The J gene is TRBJ1-5, the V gene TRBV4-1; D call uncertain. The CDR3 consists of 18 residues. The V gene lost 1 base and the J gene lost 0 bases, with 16 bases spanning the gap. Germline V lookup: CDR1 MGHRA, CDR2 YSYEKL. DNA for the CDR3: TGCGCCAGCAGCCAAGGAGCGGTCTCGGACTATAGCAATCAGCCCCAGCATTTT. Translated, it gives CASSQGAVSDYSNQPQHF.

The chain is built from TRBV6-5 and TRBJ1-2, with TRBD1 matching over 9 bases. The CDR3 extends over 14 amino acids. Trimming cost V 2 bases and J 5 bases; bases outside gene matches: 3. CDR1 MNHEY and CDR2 SVGAGI come from the germline V gene. The CDR3, as DNA: TGTGCCAGCAGTTACCGCGGGACAGGGTATGGCTACACCTTC. Translating gives CASSYRGTGYGYTF.

The chain employs TRBV19 and TRBJ2-1; 7 bases agree with TRBD2. V lost 7 bases, J lost 1 base, and 7 bases stayed unmatched. Germline-derived CDR1 and CDR2 are LNHDA and SQIVND (reference sequence). CDR3 length equals 15 residues. CDR3 in amino acids: CASMAAGVSYNEQFF. The CDR3 DNA is TGTGCCAGTATGGCGGCGGGAGTTTCCTACAATGAGCAGTTCTTC.

V usage is TRBV19 and J usage is TRBJ2-3; the D gene is possibly TRBD2 (5 bases). V lost 0 bases to trimming and J lost 2 bases, with 9 bases between them. The CDR3 runs 15 residues. Germline V gene sequence: CDR1 LNHDA, CDR2 SQIVND (reference sequence). The CDR3 spells CASSIERTSTDTQYF. The CDR3 bases are TGTGCCAGTAGTATAGAACGGACTTCCACAGATACGCAGTATTTT.

The V call is TRBV10-1, the J call TRBJ2-2; D is ambiguous. This CDR3 region has 13 residues. V lost 6 bases and J 6 bases, leaving 11 bases between the germline ends. CDR1 is WNHNN and CDR2 is SYGVQD in the germline V gene (reference sequence). The CDR3 DNA reads as TGCGCCAGCAGCGGGTCCCTTGCCGGGGAGCTGTTTTTT. Translation: CASSGSLAGELFF.

The gene calls are TRBV12-3 or TRBV12-4 and TRBJ2-5, with D hard to call. V dropped 6 bases and J dropped 3 bases, with 11 bases sitting between them. This CDR3 comprises 13 residues. CDR3 in DNA: TGTGCCAGCAGGGGTCAGGTCGAAGAGACCCAGTACTTC. Translated, it gives CASRGQVEETQYF.